Sequencing of this T cell receptor beta chain was carried out in a study of T cell responses to AZD1222 COVID-19 vaccine. Produced via immunoSEQ multiplex PCR; TCRdb's table is partial and in-frame only. This repertoire shows about 73,000 clones, 88% found once; its top ten account for about 20%. Trimming left V 0 bases short and J 4 bases short, with 12 bases between. The CDR3 has 15 amino acids. Germline assignment: CDR1 LGHDT and CDR2 YNNKEL (reference sequence). This clone occurred a few times. The chain has TRBV3-1 (or the pseudogene TRBV3-2) and TRBJ1-2; D unresolved. This clonotype was obtained from an adult in good health. The specimen comprised peripheral blood, sampled on day 0 of AZD1222 vaccination. In DNA form, the CDR3 reads TGTGCCAGCAGCCAAGATTTGAAGGGCGGCTATGGCTACACCTTC. This codes for CASSQDLKGGYGYTF.